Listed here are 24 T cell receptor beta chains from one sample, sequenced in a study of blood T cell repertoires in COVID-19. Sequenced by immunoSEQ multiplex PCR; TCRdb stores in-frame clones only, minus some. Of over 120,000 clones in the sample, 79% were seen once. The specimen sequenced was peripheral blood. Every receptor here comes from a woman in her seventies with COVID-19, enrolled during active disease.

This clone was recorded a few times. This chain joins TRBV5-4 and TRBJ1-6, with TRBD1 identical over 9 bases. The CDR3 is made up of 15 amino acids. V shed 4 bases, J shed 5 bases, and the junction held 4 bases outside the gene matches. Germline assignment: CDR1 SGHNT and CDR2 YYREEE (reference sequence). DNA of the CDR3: TGTGCCAGCAGCCCGGACAGGGGTAATAATTCACCCCTCCACTTT. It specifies CASSPDRGNNSPLHF.

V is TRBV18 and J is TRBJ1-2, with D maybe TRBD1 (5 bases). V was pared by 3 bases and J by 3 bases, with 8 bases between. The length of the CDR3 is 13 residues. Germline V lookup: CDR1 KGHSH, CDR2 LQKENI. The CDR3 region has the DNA TGTGCCAGCTCACCGGGGGGTGACTATGGCTACACCTTC. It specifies CASSPGGDYGYTF.

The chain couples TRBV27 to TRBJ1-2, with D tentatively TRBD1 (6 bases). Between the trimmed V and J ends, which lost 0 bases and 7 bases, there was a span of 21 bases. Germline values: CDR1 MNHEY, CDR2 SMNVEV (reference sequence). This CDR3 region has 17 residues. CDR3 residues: CASSLSHRGGATFGYTF. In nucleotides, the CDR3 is TGTGCCAGCAGTTTATCCCACCGGGGGGGCGCAACCTTTGGCTACACCTTC.

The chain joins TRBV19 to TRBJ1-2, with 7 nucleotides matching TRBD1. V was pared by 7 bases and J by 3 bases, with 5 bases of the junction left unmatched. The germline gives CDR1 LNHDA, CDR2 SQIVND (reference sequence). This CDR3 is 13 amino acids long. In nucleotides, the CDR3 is TGTGCCAGTACACCGACAGGGCACTATGGCTACACCTTC. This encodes CASTPTGHYGYTF.

The CDR3 reads CAWSRRELFF. CDR3 bases: TGTGCCTGGAGTCGGCGGGAACTGTTTTTT. This chain links TRBV30 with TRBJ1-4; D remains unclear. V lost 2 bases to trimming and J lost 12 bases, with 7 bases between them. Looked up from germline, CDR1 is GTSNPN and CDR2 is SVGIG (reference sequence). CDR3 size: 10 residues. Drawing the rest from reference TRBV30 and TRBJ1-4, the complete variable domain is SQTIHQWPATLVQPVGSPLSLECTVEGTSNPNLYWYRQAAGRGLQLLFYSVGIGQISSEVPQNLSASRPQDRQFILSSKKLLLSDSGFYLCAWSRRELFFGSGTQLSVL.

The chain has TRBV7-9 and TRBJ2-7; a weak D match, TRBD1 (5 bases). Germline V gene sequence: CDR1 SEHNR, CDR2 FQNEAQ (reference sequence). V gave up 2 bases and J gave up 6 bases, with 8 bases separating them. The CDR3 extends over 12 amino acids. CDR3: CASSLNQGEQYF. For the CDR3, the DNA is TGTGCCAGCAGCTTAAATCAGGGCGAGCAGTACTTC.

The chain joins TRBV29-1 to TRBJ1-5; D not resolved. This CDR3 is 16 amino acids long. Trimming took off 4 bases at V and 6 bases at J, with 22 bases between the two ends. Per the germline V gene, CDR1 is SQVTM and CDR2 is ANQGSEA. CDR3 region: CSVVMPGAGSGQPQHF. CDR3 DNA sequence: TGCAGCGTTGTAATGCCGGGAGCCGGCTCCGGTCAGCCCCAGCATTTT.

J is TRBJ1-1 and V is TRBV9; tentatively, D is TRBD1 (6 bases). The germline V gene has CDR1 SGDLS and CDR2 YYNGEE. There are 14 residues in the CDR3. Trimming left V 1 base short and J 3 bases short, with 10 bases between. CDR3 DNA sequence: TGTGCCAGCAGCGTATTAGGGGGTGACACTGAAGCTTTCTTT. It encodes CASSVLGGDTEAFF.

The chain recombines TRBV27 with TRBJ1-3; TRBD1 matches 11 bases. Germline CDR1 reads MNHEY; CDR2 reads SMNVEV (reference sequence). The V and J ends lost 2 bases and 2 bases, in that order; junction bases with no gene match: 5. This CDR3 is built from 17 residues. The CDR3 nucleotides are TGTGCCAGCAGTTTAACGGGACAGGGGGTGACTGGAAACACCATATATTTT. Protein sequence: CASSLTGQGVTGNTIYF.

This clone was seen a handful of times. This CDR3 is CASSWRKSEQYF. CDR3 nucleotides: TGTGCCAGCAGTTGGAGGAAAAGCGAGCAGTACTTC. The genes are TRBV12-3 or TRBV12-4 and TRBJ2-7; TRBD2 is a possible D gene (5 bases). Trimming shortened V by 4 bases and J by 6 bases, and 10 bases separated the two germline ends. The CDR3 runs to 12 residues.

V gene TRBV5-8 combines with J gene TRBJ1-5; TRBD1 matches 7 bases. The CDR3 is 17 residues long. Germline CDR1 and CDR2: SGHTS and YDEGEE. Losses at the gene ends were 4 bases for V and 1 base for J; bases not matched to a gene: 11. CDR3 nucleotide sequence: TGTGCCAGCAGCAACCGGGACAGCCTGGGAAGCAATCAGCCCCAGCATTTT. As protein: CASSNRDSLGSNQPQHF. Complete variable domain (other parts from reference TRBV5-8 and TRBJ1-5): EAGVTQSPTHLIKTRGQQATLRCSPISGHTSVYWYQQALGLGLQFLLWYDEGEERNRGNFPPRFSGRQFPNYSSELNVNALELEDSALYLCASSNRDSLGSNQPQHFGDGTRLSIL.

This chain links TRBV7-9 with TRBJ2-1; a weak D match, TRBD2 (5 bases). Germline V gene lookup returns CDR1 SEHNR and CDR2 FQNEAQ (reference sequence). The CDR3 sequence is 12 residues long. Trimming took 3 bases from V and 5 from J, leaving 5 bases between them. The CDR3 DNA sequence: TGTGCCAGCAGCTTCGGGGACAATGAGCAGTTCTTC. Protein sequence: CASSFGDNEQFF. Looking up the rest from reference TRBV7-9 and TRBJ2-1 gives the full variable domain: DTGVSQNPRHKITKRGQNVTFRCDPISEHNRLYWYRQTLGQGPEFLTYFQNEAQLEKSRLLSDRFSAERPKGSFSTLEIQRTEQGDSAMYLCASSFGDNEQFFGPGTRLTVL.

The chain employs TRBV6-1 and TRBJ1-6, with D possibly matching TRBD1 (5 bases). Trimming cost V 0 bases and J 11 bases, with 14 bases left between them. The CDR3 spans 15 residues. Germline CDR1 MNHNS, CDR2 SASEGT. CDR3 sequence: CASSEARQGRAPLHF. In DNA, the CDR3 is TGTGCCAGCAGTGAAGCGAGGCAGGGCAGGGCACCCCTCCACTTT.

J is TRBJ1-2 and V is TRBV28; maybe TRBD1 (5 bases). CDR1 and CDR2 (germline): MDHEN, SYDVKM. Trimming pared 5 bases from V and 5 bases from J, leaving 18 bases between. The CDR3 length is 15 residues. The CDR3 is CASSLAGQGTYGYTF. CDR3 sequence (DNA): TGTGCCAGCAGTCTAGCAGGGCAAGGGACTTATGGCTACACCTTC.

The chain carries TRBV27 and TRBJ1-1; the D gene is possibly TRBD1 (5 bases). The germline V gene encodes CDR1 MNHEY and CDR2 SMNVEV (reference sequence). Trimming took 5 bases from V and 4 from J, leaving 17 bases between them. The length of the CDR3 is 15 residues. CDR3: CASSTRTLRGTEAFF. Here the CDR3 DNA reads TGTGCCAGCAGTACCCGGACCCTAAGGGGCACTGAAGCTTTCTTT.

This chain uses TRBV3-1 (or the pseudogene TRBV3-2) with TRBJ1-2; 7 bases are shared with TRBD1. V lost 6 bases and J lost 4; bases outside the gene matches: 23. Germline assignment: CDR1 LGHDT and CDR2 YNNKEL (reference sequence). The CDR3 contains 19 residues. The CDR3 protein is CASSLLWLARSHRGYGYTF. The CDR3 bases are TGTGCCAGCAGTCTCCTATGGTTGGCCCGAAGCCACAGGGGCTATGGCTACACCTTC.

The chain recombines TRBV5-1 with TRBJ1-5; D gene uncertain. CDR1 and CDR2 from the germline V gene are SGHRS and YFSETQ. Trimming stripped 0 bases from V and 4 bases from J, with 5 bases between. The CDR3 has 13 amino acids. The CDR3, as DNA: TGCGCCAGCAGCTTGGATCCAAATCAGCCCCAGCATTTT. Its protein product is CASSLDPNQPQHF.

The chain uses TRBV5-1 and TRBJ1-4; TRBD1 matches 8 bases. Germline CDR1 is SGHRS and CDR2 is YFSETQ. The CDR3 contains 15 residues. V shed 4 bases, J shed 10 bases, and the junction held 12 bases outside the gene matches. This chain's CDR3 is CASSPTGRGQGKLFF. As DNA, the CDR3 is TGCGCCAGCAGCCCCACGGGCAGGGGGCAAGGAAAACTGTTTTTT.

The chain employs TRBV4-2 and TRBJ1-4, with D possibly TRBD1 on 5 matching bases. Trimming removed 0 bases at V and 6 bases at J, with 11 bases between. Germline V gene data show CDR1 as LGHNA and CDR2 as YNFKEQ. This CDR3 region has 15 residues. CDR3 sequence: CASSQELGADEKLFF. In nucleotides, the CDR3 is TGTGCCAGCAGCCAAGAGTTAGGGGCCGATGAAAAACTGTTTTTT.

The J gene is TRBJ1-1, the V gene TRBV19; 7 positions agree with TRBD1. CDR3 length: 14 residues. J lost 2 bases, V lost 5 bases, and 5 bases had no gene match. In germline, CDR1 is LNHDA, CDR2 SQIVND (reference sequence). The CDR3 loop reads CASSLRQGNTEAFF. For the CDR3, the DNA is TGTGCCAGTAGTCTCCGACAGGGAAACACTGAAGCTTTCTTT.

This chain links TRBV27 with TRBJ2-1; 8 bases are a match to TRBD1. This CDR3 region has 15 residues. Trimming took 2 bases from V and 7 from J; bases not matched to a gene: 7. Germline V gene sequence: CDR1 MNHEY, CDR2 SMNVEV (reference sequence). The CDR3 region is CASSLPGQGWNEQFF. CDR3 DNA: TGTGCCAGCAGTTTACCCGGACAGGGATGGAATGAGCAGTTCTTC.

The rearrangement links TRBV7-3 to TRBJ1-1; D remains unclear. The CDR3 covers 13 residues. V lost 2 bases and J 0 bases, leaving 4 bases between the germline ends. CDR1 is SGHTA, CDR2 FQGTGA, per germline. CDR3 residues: CASSLEVNTEAFF. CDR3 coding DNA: TGTGCCAGCAGCTTAGAGGTGAACACTGAAGCTTTCTTT.

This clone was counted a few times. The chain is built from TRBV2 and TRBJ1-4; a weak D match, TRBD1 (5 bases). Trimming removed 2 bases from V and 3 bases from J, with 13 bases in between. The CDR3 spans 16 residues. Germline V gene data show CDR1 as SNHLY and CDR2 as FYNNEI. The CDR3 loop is CASSEPKGLSNEKLFF. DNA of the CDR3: TGTGCCAGCAGTGAACCAAAGGGGCTATCTAATGAAAAACTGTTTTTT.

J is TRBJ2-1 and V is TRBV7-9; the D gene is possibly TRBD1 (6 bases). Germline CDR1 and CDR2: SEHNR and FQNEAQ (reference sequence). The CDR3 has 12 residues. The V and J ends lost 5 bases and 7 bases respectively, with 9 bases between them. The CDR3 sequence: CASSRGGNEQFF. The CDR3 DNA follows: TGTGCCAGCAGCCGAGGGGGTAATGAGCAGTTCTTC.